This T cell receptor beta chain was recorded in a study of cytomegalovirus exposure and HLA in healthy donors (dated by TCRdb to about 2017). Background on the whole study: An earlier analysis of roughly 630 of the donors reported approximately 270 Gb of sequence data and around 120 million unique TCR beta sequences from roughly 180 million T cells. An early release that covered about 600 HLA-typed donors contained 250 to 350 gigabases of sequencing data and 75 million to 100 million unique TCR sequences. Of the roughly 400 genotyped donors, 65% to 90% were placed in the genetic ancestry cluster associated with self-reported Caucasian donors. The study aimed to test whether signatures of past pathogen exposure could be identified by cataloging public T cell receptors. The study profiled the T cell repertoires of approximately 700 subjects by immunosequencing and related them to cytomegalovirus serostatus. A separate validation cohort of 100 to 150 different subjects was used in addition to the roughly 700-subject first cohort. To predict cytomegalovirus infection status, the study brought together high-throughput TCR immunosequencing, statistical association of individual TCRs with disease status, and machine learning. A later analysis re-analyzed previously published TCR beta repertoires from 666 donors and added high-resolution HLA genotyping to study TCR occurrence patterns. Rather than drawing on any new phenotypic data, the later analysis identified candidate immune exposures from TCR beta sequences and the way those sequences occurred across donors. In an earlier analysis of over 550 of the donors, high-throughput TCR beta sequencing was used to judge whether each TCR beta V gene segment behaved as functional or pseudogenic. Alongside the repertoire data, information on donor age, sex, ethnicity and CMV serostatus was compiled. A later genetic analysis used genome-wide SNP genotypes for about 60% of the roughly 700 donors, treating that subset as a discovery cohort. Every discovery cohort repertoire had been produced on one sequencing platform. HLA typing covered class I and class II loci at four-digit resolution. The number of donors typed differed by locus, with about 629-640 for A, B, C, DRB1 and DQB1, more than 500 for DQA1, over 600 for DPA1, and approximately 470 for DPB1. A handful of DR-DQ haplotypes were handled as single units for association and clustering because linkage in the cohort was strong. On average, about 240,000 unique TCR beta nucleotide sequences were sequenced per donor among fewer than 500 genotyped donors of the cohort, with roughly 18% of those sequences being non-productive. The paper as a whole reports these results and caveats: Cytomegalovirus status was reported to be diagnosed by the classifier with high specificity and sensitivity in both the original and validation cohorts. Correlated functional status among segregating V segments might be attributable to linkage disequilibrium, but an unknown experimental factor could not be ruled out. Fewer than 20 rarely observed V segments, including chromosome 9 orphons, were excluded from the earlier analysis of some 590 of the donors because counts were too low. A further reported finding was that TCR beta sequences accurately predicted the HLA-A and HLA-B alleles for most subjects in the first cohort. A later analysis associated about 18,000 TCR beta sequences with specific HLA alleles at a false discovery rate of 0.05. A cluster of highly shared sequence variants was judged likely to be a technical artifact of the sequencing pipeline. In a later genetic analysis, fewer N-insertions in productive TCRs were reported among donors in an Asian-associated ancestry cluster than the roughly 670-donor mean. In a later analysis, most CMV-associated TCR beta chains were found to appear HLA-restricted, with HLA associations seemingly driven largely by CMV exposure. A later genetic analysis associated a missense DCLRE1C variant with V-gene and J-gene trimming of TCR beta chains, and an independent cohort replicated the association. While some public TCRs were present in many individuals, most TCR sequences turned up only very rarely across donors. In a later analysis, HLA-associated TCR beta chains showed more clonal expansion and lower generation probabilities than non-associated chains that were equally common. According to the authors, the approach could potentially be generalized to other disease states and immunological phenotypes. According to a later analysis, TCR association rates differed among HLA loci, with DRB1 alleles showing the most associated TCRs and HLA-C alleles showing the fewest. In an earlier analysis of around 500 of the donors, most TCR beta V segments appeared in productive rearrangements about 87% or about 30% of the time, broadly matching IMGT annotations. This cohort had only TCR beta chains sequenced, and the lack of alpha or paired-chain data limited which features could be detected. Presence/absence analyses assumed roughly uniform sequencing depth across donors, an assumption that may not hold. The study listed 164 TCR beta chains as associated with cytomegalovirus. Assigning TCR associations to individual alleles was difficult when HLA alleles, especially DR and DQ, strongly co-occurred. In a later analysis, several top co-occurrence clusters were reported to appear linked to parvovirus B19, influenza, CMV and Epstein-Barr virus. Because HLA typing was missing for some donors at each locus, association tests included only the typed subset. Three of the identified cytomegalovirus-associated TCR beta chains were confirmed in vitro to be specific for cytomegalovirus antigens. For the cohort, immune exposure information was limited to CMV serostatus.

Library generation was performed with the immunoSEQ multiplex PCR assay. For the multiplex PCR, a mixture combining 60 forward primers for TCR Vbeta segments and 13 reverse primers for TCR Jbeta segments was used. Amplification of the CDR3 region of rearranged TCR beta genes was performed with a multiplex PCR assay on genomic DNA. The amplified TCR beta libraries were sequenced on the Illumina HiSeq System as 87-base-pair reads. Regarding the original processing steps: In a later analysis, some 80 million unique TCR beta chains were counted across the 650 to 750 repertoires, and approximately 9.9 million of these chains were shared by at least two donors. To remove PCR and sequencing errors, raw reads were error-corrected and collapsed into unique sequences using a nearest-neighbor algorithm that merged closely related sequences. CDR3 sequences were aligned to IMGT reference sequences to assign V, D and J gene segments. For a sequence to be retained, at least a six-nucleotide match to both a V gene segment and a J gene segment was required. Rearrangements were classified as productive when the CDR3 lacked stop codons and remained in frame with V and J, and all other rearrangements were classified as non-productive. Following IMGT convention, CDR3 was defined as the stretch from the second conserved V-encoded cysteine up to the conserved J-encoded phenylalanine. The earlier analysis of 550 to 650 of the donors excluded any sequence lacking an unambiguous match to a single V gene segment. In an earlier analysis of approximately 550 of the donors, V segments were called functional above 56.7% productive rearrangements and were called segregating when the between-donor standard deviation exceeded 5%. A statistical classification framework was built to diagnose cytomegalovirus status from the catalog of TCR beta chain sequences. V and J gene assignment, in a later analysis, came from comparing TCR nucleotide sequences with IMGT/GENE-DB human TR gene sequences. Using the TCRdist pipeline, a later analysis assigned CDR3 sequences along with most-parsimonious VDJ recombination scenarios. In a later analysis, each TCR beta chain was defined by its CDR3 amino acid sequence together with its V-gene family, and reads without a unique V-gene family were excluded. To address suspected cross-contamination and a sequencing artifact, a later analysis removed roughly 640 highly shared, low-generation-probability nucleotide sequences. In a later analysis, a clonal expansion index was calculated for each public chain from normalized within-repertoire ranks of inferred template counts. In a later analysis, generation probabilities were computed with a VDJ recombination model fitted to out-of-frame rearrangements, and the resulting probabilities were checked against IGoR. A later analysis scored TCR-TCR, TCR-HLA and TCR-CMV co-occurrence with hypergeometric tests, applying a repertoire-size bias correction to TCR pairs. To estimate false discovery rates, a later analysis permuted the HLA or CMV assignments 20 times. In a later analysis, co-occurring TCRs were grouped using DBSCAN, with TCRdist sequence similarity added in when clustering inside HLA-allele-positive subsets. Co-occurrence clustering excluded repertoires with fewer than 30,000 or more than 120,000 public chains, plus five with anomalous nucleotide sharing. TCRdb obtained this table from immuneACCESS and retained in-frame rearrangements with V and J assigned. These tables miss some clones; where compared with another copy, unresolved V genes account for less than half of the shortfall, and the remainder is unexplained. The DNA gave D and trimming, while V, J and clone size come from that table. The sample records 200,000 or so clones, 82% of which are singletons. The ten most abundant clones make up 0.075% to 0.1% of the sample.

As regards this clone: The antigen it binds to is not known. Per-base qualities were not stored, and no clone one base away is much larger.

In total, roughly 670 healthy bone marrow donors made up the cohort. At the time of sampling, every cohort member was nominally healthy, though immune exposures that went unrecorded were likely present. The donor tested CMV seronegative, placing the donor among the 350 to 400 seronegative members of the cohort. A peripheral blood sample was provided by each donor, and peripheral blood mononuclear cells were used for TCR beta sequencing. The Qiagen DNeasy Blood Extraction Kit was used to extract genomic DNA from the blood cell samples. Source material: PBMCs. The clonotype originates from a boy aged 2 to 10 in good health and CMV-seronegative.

The DNA sequence reads TGTGCCAGCAGCTCCTACTCGACCCGCAGGGGCACAGATACGCAGTATTTT. Its coded protein is CASSSYSTRRGTDTQYF. Recombination linked TRBV4-2 to TRBJ2-3; 5 matching bases give a weak D call of TRBD1. From the cysteine up to the phenylalanine, the CDR3 has a length of 17 residues. Solely the CDR3 DNA is kept, with 51 bases framed from the first base. A distance of 19 bases separates the germline ends of V and J, which lose 5 bases and 1 base respectively. The germline V gene encodes CDR1 LGHNA and CDR2 YNFKEQ.